These T cell receptor beta chains were read from a single sample in a study of monozygotic twins with inflammatory bowel disease. Following a re-call of the 5' RACE reads, TCRdb has one entry per CDR3 protein and lacks DNA. The listing contains about 300,000 distinct CDR3 sequences. The specimen sequenced was blood. These receptors were obtained from a human donor with ulcerative colitis or Crohn's disease, or a healthy co-twin of an affected twin (not recorded which). The CDR3 runs from the conserved cysteine through the conserved F or W.

CDR3 length,J gene,V gene,CDR3 protein
15,TRBJ2-1,TRBV27,CASVTGTSGSYEQFF
16,TRBJ2-3,TRBV7-2,CASSPRTSGGAHTQYF
15,TRBJ1-2,TRBV4-2,CASSRAGTGHDGYTF
18,TRBJ2-6,TRBV7-6,CASSGSGTGSSGANVLTF
17,TRBJ2-7,TRBV21-1,CASSKTSGSLYGAEQYF
18,TRBJ2-7,TRBV6-5,CASSSSTSGAWSSYEQYF
20,TRBJ2-1,TRBV29-1,CSVEFPPGLAGAEGVREQFF
15,TRBJ2-7,TRBV5-1,CASSLESGGLGEQYF
12,TRBJ2-7,TRBV28,CASSIQGREQYF
14,TRBJ1-6,TRBV5-1,CASSFGQGNSPLHF
15,TRBJ2-4,TRBV21-1,CASSPQQANFDIQYF
14,TRBJ1-1,TRBV2,CASSGGGLGTEAFF
14,TRBJ2-7,TRBV7-8,CASSQIGGSYEQYF
14,TRBJ1-1,TRBV18,CASSRDRENTEAFF
13,TRBJ1-6,TRBV2,CASSETGWSPLHF
15,TRBJ1-4,TRBV4-3,CASSQGQTTNEKLFF
16,TRBJ2-1,TRBV28,CASRDYRRPSYNEQFF
15,TRBJ1-1,TRBV9,CASSVAEGRGTEAFF
13,TRBJ2-5,TRBV5-1,CASTADREETQYF
15,TRBJ2-6,TRBV7-2,CASSLSSAGANVLTF
16,TRBJ2-1,TRBV6-1,CASKPQGQGTYNEQFF
18,TRBJ2-1,TRBV11-2,CASSVPSGGVSSYNEQFF
14,TRBJ2-3,TRBV24-1,CATRPRGKTDTQYF
13,TRBJ2-7,TRBV11-2,CASSMATTYEQYF
15,TRBJ2-1,TRBV20-1,CSARGTSGNPHEQFF
12,TRBJ2-7,TRBV5-1,CASSRGSYEQYF
17,TRBJ2-6,TRBV27,CASSLSLRQTGANVLTF
15,TRBJ2-7,TRBV7-2,CASSLEAGLRYEQYF
14,TRBJ2-1,TRBV20-1,CSARDTTSGSGRFF
15,TRBJ1-5,TRBV7-2,CASSLAAGASQPQHF